The 32 T cell receptor beta chains listed next were all sequenced from one sample in a study of T cells in Graves' hyperthyroidism and ophthalmopathy. RNA transcripts were the template for amplifying TCR beta CDR3 regions. In the first-round RT-PCR of the TCR CDR3, the HTBI primer set was used. MiXCR, run by TCRdb on the multiplex PCR reads, gives a single entry per CDR3 protein. Seen here are 530,000 or so distinct CDR3 sequences, under 60% observed once, and the top ten hold about 8.3%. Input material: peripheral blood or thyroid tissue (not recorded which). The receptors here all came from a young woman with Graves' hyperthyroidism.

This clonotype occurred once. This chain joins TRBV10-3 and TRBJ2-5, with 7 bases fitting TRBD1. V lost 3 bases, J lost 5 bases, and 6 bases stayed unmatched. The CDR3 contains 14 residues. From germline, CDR1 is ENHRY and CDR2 SYGVKD. CDR3 in amino acids: CAISDPSRGETQYF. The CDR3 nucleotides are TGTGCCATCAGTGACCCTAGCAGGGGGGAGACCCAGTACTTC.

This clonotype came up many times. The V gene is TRBV12-3 or TRBV12-4, the J gene TRBJ1-1; the match to TRBD1 covers 10 bases. The CDR3 is 13 residues long. With V trimmed by 5 bases and J by 11 bases, 8 bases remained unmatched. CDR3 amino acids: CASSHRDRGFAFF. CDR3 sequence (DNA): TGTGCCAGCAGTCACCGGGACAGGGGATTCGCTTTCTTT.

The V and J genes are TRBV24-1 and TRBJ1-2, with D possibly being TRBD1 (5 bases). Trimming stripped 7 bases from V and 0 bases from J, with 14 bases between. The germline V gene encodes CDR1 KGHDR and CDR2 SFDVKD. The CDR3 runs 15 residues. The CDR3 is CATSVGDGANYGYTF. The CDR3 nucleotides are TGTGCCACCAGCGTTGGGGACGGAGCTAACTATGGCTACACCTTC.

This chain connects TRBV7-9 to TRBJ2-7, with 11 positions matching TRBD2. Per germline, CDR1 SEHNR and CDR2 FQNEAQ (reference sequence). Trimming removed 0 bases from V and 1 base from J; junction bases left unmatched: 8. This CDR3 comprises 18 residues. DNA of the CDR3: TGTGCCAGCAGCTTAGCGACCCGGACTAGCGGGCGTTCCTACGAGCAGTACTTC. It is translated as CASSLATRTSGRSYEQYF.

As regards this clonotype: Relative to the germline gene, one junction end is altered; a read error may explain this. J is TRBJ2-7 and V is TRBV7-2; 9 nucleotides agree with TRBD1. Germline values: CDR1 SGHTA, CDR2 FQGNSA. The CDR3 runs 16 residues. CDR3 DNA: TGCGCCAGCAGCACAGCGGTCAGACAGGGGGCCTACGAGCAGTACTTC. Translating gives CASSTAVRQGAYEQYF.

The rearrangement uses TRBV7-9 and TRBJ2-3; a weak D match, TRBD1 (6 bases). Trimming stripped 5 bases from V and 2 bases from J, with 14 bases between. The CDR3 sequence is 15 residues long. Germline V gene lookup returns CDR1 SEHNR and CDR2 FQNEAQ (reference sequence). The CDR3 nucleotides are TGTGCCAGCAGCGCCTGGGGGACAACCACAGATACGCAGTATTTT. Translating gives CASSAWGTTTDTQYF. The variable domain in full, completed from reference TRBV7-9 and TRBJ2-3, reads DTGVSQNPRHKITKRGQNVTFRCDPISEHNRLYWYRQTLGQGPEFLTYFQNEAQLEKSRLLSDRFSAERPKGSFSTLEIQRTEQGDSAMYLCASSAWGTTTDTQYFGPGTRLTVL.

There are many counts of this clonotype. This chain joins TRBV25-1 and TRBJ2-7; 7 bases agree with TRBD1. V gave up 8 bases and J gave up 2 bases; unmatched junction bases: 9. Germline V CDR1 and CDR2: MGHDK, SYGVNS. The CDR3 is 14 residues long. In nucleotides, the CDR3 is TGTGCCAGCGGGCCCCGGGACAGCACCTACGAGCAGTACTTC. Protein sequence: CASGPRDSTYEQYF.

The rearrangement links TRBV24-1 to TRBJ1-1, with D possibly TRBD1 on 6 matching bases. The CDR3 runs to 16 residues. CDR1 is KGHDR, CDR2 SFDVKD, per germline. Trimming removed 3 bases from V and 6 bases from J, with 19 bases in between. CDR3 sequence (DNA): TGTGCCACCAGTGATCCTCTCATACAGGGCGCATCTGAAGCTTTCTTT. Translation gives CATSDPLIQGASEAFF.

This chain links TRBV18 with TRBJ1-1; no firm D call. Germline values: CDR1 KGHSH, CDR2 LQKENI. Trimming took off 1 base at V and 0 bases at J, with 6 bases between the two ends. This CDR3 region has 14 residues. The CDR3 region has the DNA TGTGCCAGCTCACCACAACCCCTGAACACTGAAGCTTTCTTT. Its translation is CASSPQPLNTEAFF. Variable domain in full (rest from reference TRBV18 and TRBJ1-1): NAGVMQNPRHLVRRRGQEARLRCSPMKGHSHVYWYRQLPEEGLKFMVYLQKENIIDESGMPKERFSAEFPKEGPSILRIQQVVRGDSAAYFCASSPQPLNTEAFFGQGTRLTVV.

This clonotype has only a few counts. In DNA form, the CDR3 reads TGTGCCTGGAGTGTACCGGCAGGGGCCCGCTATAATTCACCCCTCCACTTT. The encoded protein is CAWSVPAGARYNSPLHF. The chain links TRBV6-1 to TRBJ1-6; a weak D match, TRBD1 (6 bases). V was clipped by 11 bases and J by 3 bases, with 23 bases between them. Germline CDR1 and CDR2: MNHNS and SASEGT. There are 17 residues in the CDR3.

This clonotype was recorded once. The rearrangement links TRBV6-1 to TRBJ2-2, with D possibly being TRBD2 (5 bases). V was pared by 6 bases and J by 5 bases, with 25 bases between. Per germline, CDR1 MNHNS and CDR2 SASEGT. CDR3 length: 18 residues. Written as DNA, the CDR3 is TGTGCCAGCAGCCGAGGTCGGCGGAGGAGGACTTTTACCGGGGAGCTGTTTTTT. Its protein product is CASSRGRRRRTFTGELFF.

This chain connects TRBV20-1 to TRBJ2-7, with TRBD2 identical over 7 bases. The J call may be mistaken, given a closer DNA end match to TRBJ2-1. CDR1 DFQATT and CDR2 SNEGSKA come from the germline V gene (reference sequence). This CDR3 spans 15 amino acids. The CDR3 loop reads CSARDVGGPYNEQFF. CDR3 sequence (DNA): TGCAGTGCTAGGGACGTGGGAGGGCCGTACAATGAGCAGTTCTTC.

This clonotype showed up many times. This chain links TRBV11-3 with TRBJ2-5; D call uncertain. The CDR3 is 15 residues long. Per germline, CDR1 SGHNT and CDR2 YENEEA. With 0 bases removed from V and 5 bases from J, the gap between germline ends came to 13 bases. Here the CDR3 DNA reads TGTGCCAGCAGCTTAGATCTAAACCTTCGGGAGACCCAGTACTTC. It translates to CASSLDLNLRETQYF.

The V call is TRBV29-1, the J call TRBJ2-1; 8 nucleotides line up with TRBD2. The CDR3 totals 15 residues. Unmatched junction bases numbered 9, after V lost 5 bases and J lost 3 bases. From germline, CDR1 is SQVTM and CDR2 ANQGSEA. The CDR3 DNA reads as TGCAGCGTTTGCGGGAGCGGGAGTGACTACAATGAGCAGTTCTTC. Translated: CSVCGSGSDYNEQFF.

The chain recombines TRBV12-3 or TRBV12-4 with TRBJ2-5; 9 bases line up with TRBD1. V lost 6 bases and J lost 5; bases outside the gene matches: 4. CDR3 length: 13 residues. The CDR3 protein is CASRTGTGETQYF. Written as DNA, the CDR3 is TGTGCCAGCAGGACAGGGACAGGGGAGACCCAGTACTTC.

This clonotype was seen once. The V and J genes are TRBV10-3 and TRBJ1-5; 9 nucleotides align to TRBD1. Germline V CDR1 and CDR2: ENHRY, SYGVKD. After removal of 0 bases from V and 4 bases from J, the junction contained 4 bases not matched to a gene. CDR3 length: 16 amino acids. In DNA form, the CDR3 reads TGTGCCATCAGTGAGTCCGGCGGGACAGGGAATCAGCCCCAGCATTTT. This encodes CAISESGGTGNQPQHF.

This clonotype appeared a few times. This rearrangement joins TRBV3-1 to TRBJ1-3; D not resolved. Germline CDR1 is LGHDT and CDR2 is YNNKEL (reference sequence). Trimming took 1 base from V and 0 from J, leaving 10 bases between them. The CDR3 length is 16 residues. The CDR3 DNA follows: TGTGCCAGCAGCCAAGCGGGATTCTACTCTGGAAACACCATATATTTT. Translating gives CASSQAGFYSGNTIYF.

This clonotype was detected only a few times. The genes are TRBV2 and TRBJ2-5, with TRBD2 matching 11 bases. Trimming at V came to 4 bases and at J to 3 bases, leaving 4 bases not matched to a gene. CDR1 is SNHLY and CDR2 is FYNNEI in the germline V gene. This CDR3 contains 15 residues. The CDR3 region has the DNA TGTGCCAGCAGTGGTCGACTAGCGGGAAAAGAGACCCAGTACTTC. Its translation: CASSGRLAGKETQYF.

This clonotype was observed a few times. This rearrangement joins TRBV7-2 to TRBJ2-7, with TRBD2 matching over 8 bases. The last part of the DNA fits TRBJ2-1 better; the J call may be wrong. The CDR3 has 17 residues. Germline-derived CDR1 and CDR2 are SGHTA and FQGNSA. In nucleotides, the CDR3 is TGTGCCAGCAGCTTAGTACGTCTTAGCGGGATGAGCGGTGAGCAGTTCTTC. This translates into CASSLVRLSGMSGEQFF.

The CDR3 protein is CATSRDTGDWETQYF. Here the CDR3 DNA reads TGTGCCACCAGCAGAGATACAGGGGACTGGGAGACCCAGTACTTC. The genes are TRBV15 and TRBJ2-5; D perhaps matches TRBD1 (7 bases). From germline, CDR1 is LNHNV and CDR2 YYDKDF (reference sequence). The CDR3 is 15 residues long. V lost 0 bases and J 5 bases, leaving 13 bases between the germline ends.

This clonotype was seen repeatedly, ten times or more. The rearrangement joins TRBV12-3 or TRBV12-4 to TRBJ2-7; 12 nucleotides agree with TRBD1. The CDR3 has 19 residues. Unmatched junction bases numbered 15, after V lost 6 bases and J lost 0 bases. The CDR3 is CASSDRDRGLIKSSYEQYF. CDR3 DNA: TGTGCCAGCAGCGACCGGGACAGGGGGCTTATTAAATCCTCCTACGAGCAGTACTTC.

This clonotype was seen ten or more times. V gene TRBV29-1 combines with J gene TRBJ1-1, with D maybe TRBD1 (5 bases). Between the trimmed V and J ends, which lost 8 bases and 2 bases, there was a span of 18 bases. Germline V lookup: CDR1 SQVTM, CDR2 ANQGSEA. CDR3 length: 14 residues. DNA for the CDR3: TGCAGCATCCCCCGAGGGGTAATAAACACTGAAGCTTTCTTT. This codes for CSIPRGVINTEAFF.

In this sample, this clonotype turned up many times. This sequence joins TRBV7-6 and TRBJ2-7; D unresolved. V was shortened by 2 bases and J by 4 bases, with 15 bases between the two germline ends. The germline V gene has CDR1 SGHVS and CDR2 FNYEAQ. There are 15 residues in the CDR3. Here the CDR3 DNA reads TGTGCCAGCAGCTTATTTCCGCCCTATCAATACGAGCAGTACTTC. Translation: CASSLFPPYQYEQYF.

The chain links TRBV6-5 to TRBJ2-5, with TRBD1 identical over 8 bases. Losses at the gene ends were 7 bases for V and 4 bases for J; bases not matched to a gene: 11. The length of the CDR3 is 15 residues. Germline CDR1 is MNHEY and CDR2 is SVGAGI. CDR3 coding DNA: TGTGCCAGCAAACGGGGCCAGGGGGCGGGAGAGACCCAGTACTTC. It codes for CASKRGQGAGETQYF.

CDR3 protein: CASKTSGRAYEQYF. The DNA for the CDR3 is TGTGCCAGCAAGACTAGCGGGAGGGCCTACGAGCAGTACTTC. This sequence joins TRBV7-3 and TRBJ2-7; 14 bases agree with TRBD2. CDR3 size: 14 residues. The J segment lost 2 bases and the V segment lost 7 bases, leaving 1 base of the junction unmatched. The V gene's germline CDR1 is SGHTA and CDR2 FQGTGA.

Ten or more counts support this clonotype. This sequence joins TRBV7-6 and TRBJ1-4, with a weak D call TRBD1 (5 bases). The V gene's germline CDR1 is SGHVS and CDR2 FNYEAQ. V lost 5 bases and J lost 8, with 12 bases in between. The CDR3 has 13 amino acids. CDR3 amino acids: CASSPQTAEKLFF. The CDR3 nucleotides read TGTGCCAGCAGCCCCCAGACAGCGGAAAAACTGTTTTTT.

This chain uses TRBV6-6 with TRBJ1-1, with 11 bases that match TRBD1. With 8 bases clipped from V and 6 bases from J, the junction kept 2 bases outside the gene matches. CDR1 MNHNY and CDR2 SVGAGI come from the germline V gene (reference sequence). There are 12 residues in the CDR3. CDR3 loop: CASGQGAAEAFF. In DNA, the CDR3 is TGTGCCAGCGGACAGGGGGCGGCTGAAGCTTTCTTT.

The CDR3 DNA follows: TGCAGCGCCGAAACGGGACTAGCGGGTCGGGAGACCCAGTACTTC. Encoded protein: CSAETGLAGRETQYF. The rearrangement links TRBV29-1 to TRBJ2-5; 12 nucleotides match TRBD2. This CDR3 has 15 amino acids. CDR1 is SQVTM and CDR2 is ANQGSEA in the germline V gene. With V trimmed by 7 bases and J by 5 bases, 11 bases remained unmatched.

The chain links TRBV29-1 to TRBJ2-7; D may be TRBD1 (6 bases). From germline, CDR1 is SQVTM and CDR2 ANQGSEA. Trimming took off 8 bases at V and 3 bases at J, with 17 bases between the two ends. CDR3 length: 13 amino acids. CDR3: CSLGHSRDYEQYF. In DNA, the CDR3 is TGCAGCTTGGGACACAGCAGGGACTACGAGCAGTACTTC.

The CDR3 reads CATSRPGGANTEAFF. In nucleotides, the CDR3 is TGTGCCACCAGCAGACCAGGGGGTGCGAACACTGAAGCTTTCTTT. The V gene is TRBV15, the J gene TRBJ1-1; 7 nucleotides match TRBD1. The CDR3 extends over 15 amino acids. Per germline, CDR1 LNHNV and CDR2 YYDKDF (reference sequence). With V trimmed by 2 bases and J by 1 base, 4 bases remained unmatched.

The chain couples TRBV7-8 to TRBJ1-5, with a possible D match to TRBD1 (5 bases). The CDR3 consists of 15 residues. Trimming removed 1 base from V and 3 bases from J, with 10 bases in between. Germline V lookup: CDR1 SGHVS, CDR2 FQNEAQ. CDR3 bases: TGTGCCAGCAGCTTAGAGGAGACAGACAATCAGCCCCAGCATTTT. Translation: CASSLEETDNQPQHF.

About this clonotype itself: A much larger clone is a single base away; this may be a read error. Here the CDR3 reads CASKRGSQGLGYTF. CDR3 sequence (DNA): TGTGCCAGCAAGAGGGGCAGTCAGGGGCTTGGCTACACCTTC. The V and J genes are TRBV10-3 and TRBJ1-2; possibly TRBD1 for D (6 bases). V was shortened by 10 bases and J by 7 bases, with 22 bases between the two germline ends. The CDR3 loop spans 14 amino acids. Germline V gene lookup returns CDR1 ENHRY and CDR2 SYGVKD.